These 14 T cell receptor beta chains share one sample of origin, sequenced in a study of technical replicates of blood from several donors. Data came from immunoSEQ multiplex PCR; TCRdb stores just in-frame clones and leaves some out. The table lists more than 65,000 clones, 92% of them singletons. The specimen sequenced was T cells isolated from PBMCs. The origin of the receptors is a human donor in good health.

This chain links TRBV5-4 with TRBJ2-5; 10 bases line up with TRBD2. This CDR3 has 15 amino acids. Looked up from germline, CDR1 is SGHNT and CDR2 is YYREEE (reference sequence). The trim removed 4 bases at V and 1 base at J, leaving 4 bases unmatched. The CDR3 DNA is TGTGCCAGCAGCGCGGGACTAGCGTCCCAAGAGACCCAGTACTTC. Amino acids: CASSAGLASQETQYF. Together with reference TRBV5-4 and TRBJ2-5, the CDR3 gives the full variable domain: ETGVTQSPTHLIKTRGQQVTLRCSSQSGHNTVSWYQQALGQGPQFIFQYYREEENGRGNFPPRFSGLQFPNYSSELNVNALELDDSALYLCASSAGLASQETQYFGPGTRLLVL.

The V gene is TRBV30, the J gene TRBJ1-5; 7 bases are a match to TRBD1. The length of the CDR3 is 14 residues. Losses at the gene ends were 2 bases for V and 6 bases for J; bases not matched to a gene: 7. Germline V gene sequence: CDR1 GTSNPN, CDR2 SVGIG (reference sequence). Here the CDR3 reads CAWSSGGRSQPQHF. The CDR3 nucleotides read TGTGCCTGGAGTTCAGGGGGGAGAAGTCAGCCCCAGCATTTT.

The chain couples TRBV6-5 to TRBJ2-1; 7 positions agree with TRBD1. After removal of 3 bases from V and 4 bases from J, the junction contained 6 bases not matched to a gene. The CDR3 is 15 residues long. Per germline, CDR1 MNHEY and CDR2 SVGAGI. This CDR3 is CASSYTGAGYNEQFF. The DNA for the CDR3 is TGTGCCAGCAGTTATACAGGGGCCGGGTACAATGAGCAGTTCTTC.

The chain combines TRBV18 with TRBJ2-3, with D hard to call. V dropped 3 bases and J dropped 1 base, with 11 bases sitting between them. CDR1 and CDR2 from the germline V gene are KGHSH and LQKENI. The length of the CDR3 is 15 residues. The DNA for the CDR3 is TGTGCCAGCTCACCGGATCAAACAGGCACAGATACGCAGTATTTT. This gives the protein CASSPDQTGTDTQYF.

For the CDR3, the DNA is TGTGCCAGCAGCTTTTCACGGGGGAGGAACACTGAAGCTTTCTTT. This encodes CASSFSRGRNTEAFF. This sequence joins TRBV7-2 and TRBJ1-1; D is possibly TRBD1 (5 bases). The CDR3 runs 15 residues. Deletions cut 3 bases from V and 1 base from J, with 12 bases between. The V gene's germline CDR1 is SGHTA and CDR2 FQGNSA.

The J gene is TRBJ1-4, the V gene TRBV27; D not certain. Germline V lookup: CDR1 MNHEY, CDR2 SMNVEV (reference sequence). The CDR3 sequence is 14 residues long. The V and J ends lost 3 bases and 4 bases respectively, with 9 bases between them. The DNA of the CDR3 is TGTGCCAGCAGTTTCTGGGCGGGTAATGAAAAACTGTTTTTT. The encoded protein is CASSFWAGNEKLFF.

Written as DNA, the CDR3 is TGCGCCAGCAGCCAAATCCCGGGGGTTTGGAACACTGAAGCTTTCTTT. Residues: CASSQIPGVWNTEAFF. This chain joins TRBV4-3 and TRBJ1-1; D is possibly TRBD1 (5 bases). CDR3 length: 16 amino acids. The germline V gene encodes CDR1 LGHNA and CDR2 YSLEER. Trimming removed 2 bases at V and 1 base at J, with 14 bases between.

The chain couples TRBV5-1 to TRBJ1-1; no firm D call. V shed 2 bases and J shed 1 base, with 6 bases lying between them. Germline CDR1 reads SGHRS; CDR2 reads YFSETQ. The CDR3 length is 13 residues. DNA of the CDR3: TGCGCCAGCAGCTTCCAAGCGAACACTGAAGCTTTCTTT. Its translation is CASSFQANTEAFF.

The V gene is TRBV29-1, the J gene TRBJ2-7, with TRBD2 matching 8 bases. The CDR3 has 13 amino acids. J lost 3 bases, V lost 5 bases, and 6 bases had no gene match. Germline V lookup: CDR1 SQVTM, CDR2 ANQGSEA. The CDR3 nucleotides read TGCAGCGTTCGAGCGGGAGAAAGCTACGAGCAGTACTTC. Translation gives CSVRAGESYEQYF.

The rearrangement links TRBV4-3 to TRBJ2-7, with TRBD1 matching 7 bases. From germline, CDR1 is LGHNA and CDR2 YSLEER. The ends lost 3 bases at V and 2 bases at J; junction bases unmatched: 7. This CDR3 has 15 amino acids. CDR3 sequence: CASSQWTGGPYEQYF. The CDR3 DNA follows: TGCGCCAGCAGCCAGTGGACAGGAGGTCCCTACGAGCAGTACTTC.

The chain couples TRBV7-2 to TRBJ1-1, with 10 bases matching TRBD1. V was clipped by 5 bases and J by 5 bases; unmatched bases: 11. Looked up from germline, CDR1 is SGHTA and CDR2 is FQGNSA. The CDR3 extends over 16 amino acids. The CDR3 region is CASSPPTGQGGTEAFF. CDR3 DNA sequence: TGTGCCAGCAGCCCCCCGACAGGACAGGGGGGGACTGAAGCTTTCTTT.

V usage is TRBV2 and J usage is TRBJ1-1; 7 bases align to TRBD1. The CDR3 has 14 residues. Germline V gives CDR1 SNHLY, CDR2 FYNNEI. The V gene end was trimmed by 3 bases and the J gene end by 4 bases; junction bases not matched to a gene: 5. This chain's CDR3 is CASSDQGDGTEAFF. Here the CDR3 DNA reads TGTGCCAGCAGTGACCAGGGGGATGGCACTGAAGCTTTCTTT.

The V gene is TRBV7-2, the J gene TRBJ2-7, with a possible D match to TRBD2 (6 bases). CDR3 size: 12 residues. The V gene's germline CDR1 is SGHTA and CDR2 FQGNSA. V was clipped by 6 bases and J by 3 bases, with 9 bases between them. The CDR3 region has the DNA TGTGCCAGCAGTAGAGCGGGCTACGAGCAGTACTTC. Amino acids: CASSRAGYEQYF.

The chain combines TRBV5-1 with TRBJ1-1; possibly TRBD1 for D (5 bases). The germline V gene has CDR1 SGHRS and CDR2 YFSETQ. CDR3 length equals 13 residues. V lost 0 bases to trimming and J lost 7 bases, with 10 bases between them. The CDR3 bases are TGCGCCAGCAGCTTGGAGGGGTCGGGTGAAGCTTTCTTT. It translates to CASSLEGSGEAFF.